One and the same sample provided the 22 T cell receptor beta chains below, sequenced in a study of response to subunit inactivated influenza vaccine. TCRdb called the RT-PCR reads again in MiXCR, with one record for every CDR3 protein. The data contain about 520,000 distinct CDR3 sequences, roughly 11% of them seen just once; the ten biggest clones take up around 12%. The source material was PBMCs from blood, sampled 40 to 50 days after vaccination. All receptors derive from a man in his forties or fifties who received an inactivated influenza vaccine.

This clonotype was counted at least ten times. The chain recombines TRBV6-5 with TRBJ1-4; D unclear. The CDR3 runs to 14 residues. V was shortened by 2 bases and J by 1 base, with 5 bases between the two germline ends. Germline V gene data show CDR1 as MNHEY and CDR2 as SVGAGI. The CDR3 DNA reads as TGTGCCAGCAGTTACCAGAAAACTAATGAAAAACTGTTTTTT. Its translation is CASSYQKTNEKLFF.

This chain joins TRBV20-1 and TRBJ2-1, with 13 bases aligning to TRBD2. This CDR3 has 16 residues. Per the germline V gene, CDR1 is DFQATT and CDR2 is SNEGSKA (reference sequence). V lost 5 bases, J lost 3 bases, and 7 bases stayed unmatched. The CDR3 DNA follows: TGCAGTGCTCCGACTAGCGGGGGGTTACTCTACAATGAGCAGTTCTTC. Protein product: CSAPTSGGLLYNEQFF.

The chain carries TRBV4-3 and TRBJ2-1, with D possibly matching TRBD1 (5 bases). Between the trimmed V and J ends, which lost 2 bases and 4 bases, there was a span of 9 bases. This CDR3 is 14 amino acids long. Germline values: CDR1 LGHNA, CDR2 YSLEER. The CDR3 DNA follows: TGCGCCAGCAGCCAAACAGACAGTTACAATGAGCAGTTCTTC. Amino acid sequence: CASSQTDSYNEQFF.

The chain links TRBV21-1 to TRBJ2-7. TRBV21-1 is a recognized pseudogene. The CDR3 runs 15 residues. The CDR3 DNA reads as TGTGCCAGCAGCAAAGGACTCTTCATCAAATACGAGCAGTACTTC. Its translation is CASSKGLFIKYEQYF.

At least ten counts were recorded for this clonotype. The chain joins TRBV29-1 to TRBJ2-3; possibly TRBD1 or TRBD2 for D (5 bases each). Trimming pared 3 bases from V and 5 bases from J, leaving 12 bases between. CDR3 length equals 13 residues. The germline V gene has CDR1 SQVTM and CDR2 ANQGSEA. CDR3 DNA sequence: TGCAGCGTTGATCGGGGCGTCGGAGATACGCAGTATTTT. Its translation is CSVDRGVGDTQYF.

This clonotype was found a few times. The rearrangement links TRBV28 to TRBJ1-1, with no clear D. The V end lost 5 bases, the J end lost 11 bases, and 9 bases lay between the germline ends. This CDR3 is 10 amino acids long. Germline loops: CDR1 MDHEN, CDR2 SYDVKM. The CDR3 coding sequence is TGTGCCAGCAGTGGAAACGGTGCTTTCTTT. This translates into CASSGNGAFF.

This clonotype was seen at least ten times. V is TRBV12-3 or TRBV12-4 and J is TRBJ2-2; 7 bases are shared with TRBD2. The CDR3 spans 13 residues. Germline trimming cut 10 bases from V and 5 bases from J; bases unmatched to any gene: 7. In DNA form, the CDR3 reads TGTGCCACGTCAGCGGGGCGGACCGGGGAGCTGTTTTTT. It yields the protein CATSAGRTGELFF.

The chain joins TRBV4-1 to TRBJ2-1; D may be TRBD1 (5 bases). V was shortened by 0 bases and J by 15 bases, with 18 bases between the two germline ends. Per germline, CDR1 MGHRA and CDR2 YSYEKL. The CDR3 consists of 14 residues. The CDR3 here is CASSQEGGVREPFF. The CDR3 DNA follows: TGCGCCAGCAGCCAAGAAGGTGGGGTCAGGGAACCGTTCTTC.

This sequence joins TRBV7-2 and TRBJ2-1; D ambiguous. Germline V gene sequence: CDR1 SGHTA, CDR2 FQGNSA. The length of the CDR3 is 16 residues. Trimming removed 1 base at V and 6 bases at J, with 16 bases between. The CDR3 bases are TGTGCCAGCAGCTTAGAAGGGCTATTGAACGGCAATGAGCAGTTCTTC. This sequence encodes CASSLEGLLNGNEQFF.

The chain is built from TRBV7-2 and TRBJ1-2, with D perhaps matching TRBD1 (5 bases). Germline CDR1 SGHTA, CDR2 FQGNSA. Trimming took 10 bases from V and 4 from J, leaving 19 bases between them. The CDR3 totals 14 residues. The CDR3 protein is CAISSWGKAYGYTF. In DNA, the CDR3 is TGTGCCATCAGTTCGTGGGGCAAAGCCTATGGCTACACCTTC.

In its sample, this clonotype was seen many times. The chain uses TRBV10-3 and TRBJ2-7; D gene ambiguous. The CDR3 has 13 residues. Germline V gene lookup returns CDR1 ENHRY and CDR2 SYGVKD. The V gene lost 7 bases and the J gene lost 0 bases, with 10 bases spanning the gap. CDR3 nucleotide sequence: TGTGCCATCATGGGCAGTCGCTCCTACGAGCAGTACTTC. Translated, it gives CAIMGSRSYEQYF.

The table lists this clonotype with a few counts. The V and J genes are TRBV18 and TRBJ1-5; 7 bases line up with TRBD1. Trimming took 4 bases from V and 6 from J; bases not matched to a gene: 9. This CDR3 is 15 amino acids long. Germline CDR1 KGHSH, CDR2 LQKENI. The CDR3 protein is CASSQAGAGGQPQHF. The CDR3, as DNA: TGTGCCAGCTCACAGGCAGGGGCAGGGGGTCAGCCCCAGCATTTT.

This clonotype was observed at least ten times. The rearrangement uses TRBV14 and TRBJ1-3; D is unresolved. The V gene lost 1 base and the J gene lost 2 bases, with 12 bases spanning the gap. Germline CDR1 is SGHDN and CDR2 is FVKESK. This CDR3 contains 16 residues. The CDR3 is CASSQGLGRPGNTIYF. The CDR3 nucleotides are TGTGCCAGCAGCCAAGGACTGGGGAGGCCTGGAAACACCATATATTTT.

This clonotype was counted at least ten times. This chain joins TRBV7-2 and TRBJ2-5, with no clear D. The CDR3 covers 13 residues. V was trimmed by 1 base and J by 5 bases, leaving 8 bases between them. Looked up from germline, CDR1 is SGHTA and CDR2 is FQGNSA. The CDR3 region has the DNA TGTGCCAGCAGCTTAGTTTTTCTTGAGACCCAGTACTTC. Residues: CASSLVFLETQYF.

The sample holds many counts of this clonotype. This chain links TRBV29-1 with TRBJ1-2; TRBD1 aligns across 9 bases. J gave up 7 bases and V 3 bases, and 6 bases lay outside the gene matches. In germline, CDR1 is SQVTM, CDR2 ANQGSEA. This CDR3 is 13 amino acids long. The CDR3 nucleotides read TGCAGCGTTGAGTCCCGGGACAGGGTTGGCTACACCTTC. Translating gives CSVESRDRVGYTF.

This chain links TRBV29-1 with TRBJ2-2; TRBD1 agrees at 7 bases. CDR1 is SQVTM, CDR2 ANQGSEA, per germline. The CDR3 loop spans 20 amino acids. Germline trimming cut 3 bases from V and 4 bases from J; bases unmatched to any gene: 23. CDR3 loop: CSVESPHEQGSLLGTGELFF. The CDR3, as DNA: TGCAGCGTTGAGTCCCCCCACGAACAGGGGAGTCTGTTAGGCACCGGGGAGCTGTTTTTT.

The chain couples TRBV28 to TRBJ2-7; TRBD2 agrees at 8 bases. There are 15 residues in the CDR3. The trim removed 5 bases at V and 3 bases at J, leaving 9 bases unmatched. CDR1 is MDHEN, CDR2 SYDVKM, per germline. CDR3: CASSLSGAGGYEQYF. CDR3 bases: TGTGCCAGCAGTCTCTCTGGGGCGGGGGGCTACGAGCAGTACTTC.

This clonotype was counted between two and nine times. CDR3 sequence reads: CASSYAVGPNEQFF. The CDR3 DNA follows: TGTGCCAGCAGTTACGCAGTTGGGCCCAATGAGCAGTTCTTC. The V call is TRBV6-2 or TRBV6-3, the J call TRBJ2-1; D remains ambiguous. The V gene's germline CDR1 is MNHEY and CDR2 SVGEGT. Deletions cut 2 bases from V and 6 bases from J, with 11 bases between. There are 14 residues in the CDR3.

V is TRBV7-2 and J is TRBJ2-1; D is perhaps TRBD2 (6 bases). The germline CDR1 and CDR2 sequences are SGHTA and FQGNSA. CDR3 size: 17 residues. The V gene lost 0 bases and the J gene lost 0 bases, with 12 bases spanning the gap. The chain's CDR3 is CASSLAGGPPSYNEQFF. In nucleotides, the CDR3 is TGTGCCAGCAGCTTAGCGGGGGGACCCCCCTCCTACAATGAGCAGTTCTTC.

V usage is TRBV20-1 and J usage is TRBJ2-1; TRBD2 aligns across 7 bases. The J segment lost 4 bases and the V segment lost 1 base, leaving 4 bases of the junction unmatched. The CDR3 has 14 residues. The germline V gene has CDR1 DFQATT and CDR2 SNEGSKA (reference sequence). Written as DNA, the CDR3 is TGCAGTGCTAGAGTAGGACTAGGGTACAATGAGCAGTTCTTC. This encodes CSARVGLGYNEQFF.

This clonotype was observed a few times. The chain is built from TRBV5-4 and TRBJ1-1; the D is unclear. Germline V CDR1 and CDR2: SGHNT, YYREEE (reference sequence). Trimming pared 4 bases from V and 3 bases from J, leaving 7 bases between. The CDR3 runs 12 residues. CDR3 DNA sequence: TGTGCCAGCAGCCGACAAGACACTGAAGCTTTCTTT. Translating it yields CASSRQDTEAFF. Full variable domain (missing parts from reference TRBV5-4 and TRBJ1-1): ETGVTQSPTHLIKTRGQQVTLRCSSQSGHNTVSWYQQALGQGPQFIFQYYREEENGRGNFPPRFSGLQFPNYSSELNVNALELDDSALYLCASSRQDTEAFFGQGTRLTVV.

Here the CDR3 reads CSTTGGRSPLHF. CDR3 coding DNA: TGCAGTACGACAGGGGGCCGTTCACCCCTCCACTTT. V gene TRBV20-1 combines with J gene TRBJ1-6, with TRBD1 matching over 10 bases. The CDR3 length is 12 residues. Unmatched junction bases numbered 4, after V lost 8 bases and J lost 9 bases. Looked up from germline, CDR1 is DFQATT and CDR2 is SNEGSKA (reference sequence).